The 24 T cell receptor beta chains below were found in one sample sequenced in a study of cytomegalovirus exposure and HLA in healthy donors. PCR employed 60 Vbeta and 13 Jbeta primers. Sequencing used immunoSEQ multiplex PCR; TCRdb keeps in-frame clones, though not all of them. This sample has 210,000 or so clones, with around four fifths found just once. Sequenced material: PBMCs. The receptors stem from a boy younger than 10 in good health and CMV-seronegative.

V is TRBV14 and J is TRBJ2-7; D not certain. Deletions cut 1 base from V and 6 bases from J, with 13 bases between. This CDR3 has 14 amino acids. The germline V gene has CDR1 SGHDN and CDR2 FVKESK. CDR3 coding DNA: TGTGCCAGCAGCCAAGGAGCACTCGTGTCCGAGCAGTACTTC. This sequence encodes CASSQGALVSEQYF.

In this sample, this clone turned up once. The chain combines TRBV5-6 with TRBJ2-7; 12 bases fit TRBD1. The J segment lost 2 bases and the V segment lost 5 bases, leaving 5 bases of the junction unmatched. The germline V gene encodes CDR1 SGHDT and CDR2 YYEEEE. This CDR3 has 15 amino acids. The CDR3 sequence is CASSYGTGGTYEQYF. The CDR3 nucleotides are TGTGCCAGCAGTTACGGGACAGGGGGCACCTACGAGCAGTACTTC.

This sequence joins TRBV7-6 and TRBJ2-7, with 8 bases lining up with TRBD2. The CDR3 runs 14 residues. Trimming cost V 5 bases and J 6 bases; bases outside gene matches: 9. Germline CDR1 reads SGHVS; CDR2 reads FNYEAQ. CDR3 protein: CASSPPGLDGEQYF. The CDR3, as DNA: TGTGCCAGCAGCCCCCCGGGACTAGACGGCGAGCAGTACTTC.

The genes are TRBV27 and TRBJ2-1; no clear D gene. The CDR3 is made up of 11 amino acids. Looked up from germline, CDR1 is MNHEY and CDR2 is SMNVEV (reference sequence). Between the trimmed V and J ends, which lost 6 bases and 10 bases, there was a span of 10 bases. For the CDR3, the DNA is TGTGCCAGCAGCCAAACCCGGGAGCAGTTCTTC. This codes for CASSQTREQFF.

This clone showed up just a few times. The chain has TRBV30 and TRBJ1-1; D unresolved. V lost 0 bases to trimming and J lost 6 bases, with 11 bases between them. Germline-derived CDR1 and CDR2 are GTSNPN and SVGIG (reference sequence). This CDR3 has 13 amino acids. The CDR3 DNA reads as TGTGCCTGGAGTGTACTAGTTGGGGCTGAAGCTTTCTTT. This codes for CAWSVLVGAEAFF.

The chain combines TRBV7-9 with TRBJ2-5, with D maybe TRBD2 (5 bases). The CDR3 loop spans 14 amino acids. CDR1 is SEHNR, CDR2 FQNEAQ, per germline (reference sequence). Trimming took off 1 base at V and 4 bases at J, with 10 bases between the two ends. Here the CDR3 DNA reads TGTGCCAGCAGCTTAGGGGGAGAGGGAGAGACCCAGTACTTC. As protein: CASSLGGEGETQYF.

V is TRBV6-5 and J is TRBJ1-2; 12 bases fit TRBD1. The CDR3 loop spans 14 amino acids. The trim removed 6 bases at V and 4 bases at J, leaving 3 bases unmatched. Germline-derived CDR1 and CDR2 are MNHEY and SVGAGI. CDR3 amino acids: CASSWDRGPYGYTF. The CDR3 DNA reads TGTGCCAGCAGCTGGGACAGGGGGCCCTATGGCTACACCTTC.

The chain couples TRBV27 to TRBJ2-7, with D possibly matching TRBD2 (5 bases). Germline CDR1 is MNHEY and CDR2 is SMNVEV (reference sequence). CDR3 length: 13 amino acids. V was shortened by 2 bases and J by 4 bases, with 9 bases between the two germline ends. The CDR3 bases are TGTGCCAGCAGTTTAAGGACTCGTTACGAGCAGTACTTC. Translation gives CASSLRTRYEQYF.

The chain recombines TRBV2 with TRBJ1-4; D remains ambiguous. The V end was cut by 6 bases, the J end by 7 bases, with 6 bases between. This CDR3 comprises 11 residues. CDR1 is SNHLY and CDR2 is FYNNEI in the germline V gene. The CDR3 region has the DNA TGTGCCAGCAGCGACATTGAAAAACTGTTTTTT. Its protein product is CASSDIEKLFF.

This clone was recorded once. This rearrangement joins TRBV4-2 to TRBJ2-1; D uncertain. This CDR3 region has 15 residues. Germline V gene sequence: CDR1 LGHNA, CDR2 YNFKEQ. The V end lost 4 bases, the J end lost 0 bases, and 10 bases lay between the germline ends. This chain's CDR3 is CASSPEQSSYNEQFF. CDR3 nucleotides: TGTGCCAGCAGCCCGGAACAGAGCTCCTACAATGAGCAGTTCTTC.

The chain combines TRBV30 with TRBJ2-1; 8 positions agree with TRBD2. Trimming removed 6 bases from V and 0 bases from J; junction bases left unmatched: 4. This CDR3 has 14 amino acids. The germline V gene encodes CDR1 GTSNPN and CDR2 SVGIG (reference sequence). CDR3 region: CACSSGRSYNEQFF. The CDR3, as DNA: TGTGCCTGTTCTAGCGGGCGCTCCTACAATGAGCAGTTCTTC.

This chain uses TRBV2 with TRBJ1-4; D is unclear. The CDR3 spans 15 residues. Trimming pared 6 bases from V and 0 bases from J, leaving 11 bases between. CDR1 is SNHLY, CDR2 FYNNEI, per germline. As DNA, the CDR3 is TGTGCCAGCAGGCGGGGTCTTGCAACTAATGAAAAACTGTTTTTT. It yields the protein CASRRGLATNEKLFF. Complete variable domain (other parts from reference TRBV2 and TRBJ1-4): EPEVTQTPSHQVTQMGQEVILRCVPISNHLYFYWYRQILGQKVEFLVSFYNNEISEKSEIFDDQFSVERPDGSNFTLKIRSTKLEDSAMYFCASRRGLATNEKLFFGSGTQLSVL.

The J gene is TRBJ2-1, the V gene TRBV7-3, with TRBD2 matching 7 bases. The J segment lost 4 bases and the V segment lost 2 bases, leaving 5 bases of the junction unmatched. The CDR3 has 15 amino acids. Looked up from germline, CDR1 is SGHTA and CDR2 is FQGTGA. The CDR3 coding sequence is TGTGCCAGCAGCTTAGTTGGGACTAAATACAATGAGCAGTTCTTC. Its translation is CASSLVGTKYNEQFF.

V gene TRBV9 combines with J gene TRBJ1-5; the D gene is possibly TRBD1 (5 bases). Between the trimmed V and J ends, which lost 4 bases and 2 bases, there was a span of 10 bases. CDR1 is SGDLS, CDR2 YYNGEE, per germline. This CDR3 spans 14 amino acids. In DNA, the CDR3 is TGTGCCAGCAGCCCCGCGGGGGGCAATCAGCCCCAGCATTTT. It encodes CASSPAGGNQPQHF.

This clone was seen just once. V usage is TRBV4-1 and J usage is TRBJ2-1, with 8 bases lining up with TRBD2. V lost 4 bases to trimming and J lost 8 bases; unmatched junction nucleotides: 10. This CDR3 has 15 residues. CDR1 and CDR2 from the germline V gene are MGHRA and YSYEKL. The CDR3 region is CASSPHGLATDEQFF. The CDR3 nucleotides read TGCGCCAGCAGCCCTCACGGACTAGCTACGGATGAGCAGTTCTTC.

This chain connects TRBV4-1 to TRBJ2-4; tentative D call: TRBD2 (5 bases). Germline V lookup: CDR1 MGHRA, CDR2 YSYEKL. The CDR3 length is 15 residues. Between the trimmed V and J ends, which lost 0 bases and 3 bases, there was a span of 9 bases. The CDR3 is CASSQESGGKNIQYF. The CDR3 DNA follows: TGCGCCAGCAGCCAAGAATCCGGAGGCAAAAACATTCAGTACTTC.

V is TRBV27 and J is TRBJ2-7, with a tentative D call TRBD2 (6 bases). The germline gives CDR1 MNHEY, CDR2 SMNVEV (reference sequence). V shed 8 bases and J shed 6 bases, with 11 bases lying between them. The CDR3 loop spans 11 amino acids. The chain's CDR3 is CASRRAREQYF. Written as DNA, the CDR3 is TGTGCCAGCCGGAGGGCCCGCGAGCAGTACTTC.

J is TRBJ2-7 and V is TRBV5-1; D may be TRBD2 (5 bases). V was shortened by 4 bases and J by 3 bases, with 14 bases between the two germline ends. CDR1 is SGHRS and CDR2 is YFSETQ in the germline V gene. The CDR3 covers 14 residues. The CDR3 nucleotides read TGCGCCAGCAGCGGGGAGCCGGGCTTCTACGAGCAGTACTTC. This encodes CASSGEPGFYEQYF. The full variable domain, with the rest looked up from reference TRBV5-1 and TRBJ2-7, is KAGVTQTPRYLIKTRGQQVTLSCSPISGHRSVSWYQQTPGQGLQFLFEYFSETQRNKGNFPGRFSGRQFSNSRSEMNVSTLELGDSALYLCASSGEPGFYEQYFGPGTRLTVT.

This clone was counted between two and nine times. The chain is built from TRBV18 and TRBJ1-1; 9 positions agree with TRBD1. CDR3 length: 13 residues. V lost 3 bases, J lost 5 bases, and 1 base stayed unmatched. The germline V gene encodes CDR1 KGHSH and CDR2 LQKENI. CDR3 DNA sequence: TGTGCCAGCTCACCGGGACAGGGAACTGAAGCTTTCTTT. It specifies CASSPGQGTEAFF.

The chain recombines TRBV5-1 with TRBJ2-2; TRBD2 matches at 7 bases. Germline assignment: CDR1 SGHRS and CDR2 YFSETQ. This CDR3 comprises 15 residues. J gave up 4 bases and V 2 bases, and 5 bases lay outside the gene matches. CDR3 sequence (DNA): TGCGCCAGCAGCTTACGGGAGGCGAGCACCGGGGAGCTGTTTTTT. This codes for CASSLREASTGELFF. The whole variable domain, filled in from reference TRBV5-1 and TRBJ2-2, reads KAGVTQTPRYLIKTRGQQVTLSCSPISGHRSVSWYQQTPGQGLQFLFEYFSETQRNKGNFPGRFSGRQFSNSRSEMNVSTLELGDSALYLCASSLREASTGELFFGEGSRLTVL.

The chain uses TRBV11-2 and TRBJ1-1; the D is unclear. The CDR3 has 11 residues. V was cut by 5 bases and J by 11 bases, with 12 bases left in between. Per the germline V gene, CDR1 is SGHAT and CDR2 is FQNNGV. DNA of the CDR3: TGTGCCAGCAGCGAACTGCCCCCGGCTTTCTTT. Protein product: CASSELPPAFF.

J is TRBJ2-5 and V is TRBV14; 8 nucleotides line up with TRBD2. The CDR3 runs to 16 residues. The J segment lost 5 bases and the V segment lost 1 base, leaving 9 bases of the junction unmatched. Germline CDR1 is SGHDN and CDR2 is FVKESK. The DNA of the CDR3 is TGTGCCAGCAGCCAAGTCCTCGGGGGGGGCTGGGAGACCCAGTACTTC. Translating gives CASSQVLGGGWETQYF.

The chain uses TRBV12-5 and TRBJ2-7; D remains unclear. V shed 3 bases and J shed 3 bases, with 24 bases lying between them. CDR1 is LGHNT, CDR2 FRNRAP, per germline. This CDR3 is 18 amino acids long. The CDR3 reads CASGFVPNPSPDYYEQYF. The CDR3 bases are TGTGCTAGTGGTTTTGTACCGAACCCTAGTCCGGATTACTACGAGCAGTACTTC.

The chain has TRBV6-5 and TRBJ2-3; maybe TRBD2 (6 bases). The CDR3 runs to 14 residues. Between the trimmed V and J ends, which lost 7 bases and 2 bases, there was a span of 13 bases. Germline CDR1 reads MNHEY; CDR2 reads SVGAGI. The CDR3 bases are TGTGCCAGCAAAGTAGCGGACGCCACAGATACGCAGTATTTT. It encodes CASKVADATDTQYF.